Listed below are T cell receptor beta chains from one sample, sequenced in a study of control samples from healthy donors and cancer patients. Using immunoSEQ multiplex PCR, the repertoire was profiled, and TCRdb retains in-frame clones only, with some absent. The sample holds about 190,000 clones. Sequenced input: blood. These receptors originate from a young woman in good health. The CDR3 runs from the conserved cysteine through the conserved F or W.

j_call: TRBJ1-5; v_call: TRBV5-6; cdr3_aa: CASSYGGNQPQHF
j_call: TRBJ1-1; v_call: TRBV19; cdr3_aa: CASSIDRGWDTEAFF
j_call: TRBJ2-7; v_call: TRBV11-3; cdr3_aa: CASSLDGQSLLNF
j_call: TRBJ2-7; v_call: TRBV7-9; cdr3_aa: CASSFSTYEQYF
j_call: TRBJ2-1; v_call: TRBV9; cdr3_aa: CASSVGQGPEQFF
j_call: TRBJ2-7; v_call: TRBV6-5; cdr3_aa: CASRTGTSYEQYF
j_call: TRBJ1-5; v_call: TRBV7-8; cdr3_aa: CASSLSVPLYQPQHF
j_call: TRBJ1-4; v_call: TRBV4-1; cdr3_aa: CASSQGNQGVGEKLFF
j_call: TRBJ2-7; v_call: TRBV5-4; cdr3_aa: CASSSGTSGGGYEQYF
j_call: TRBJ1-6; v_call: TRBV6-6; cdr3_aa: CASSYGGVNPNSPLHF
j_call: TRBJ2-2; v_call: TRBV7-8; cdr3_aa: CASSLARTGLNTGELFF
j_call: TRBJ2-2; v_call: TRBV5-1; cdr3_aa: CASSLWDKSEGGELFF
j_call: TRBJ2-7; v_call: TRBV3-1/TRBV3-2; cdr3_aa: CASSQSGEQYF
j_call: TRBJ1-1; v_call: TRBV28; cdr3_aa: CASRQNSEAFF
j_call: TRBJ1-3; v_call: TRBV10-3; cdr3_aa: CAIGGGNTIYF
j_call: TRBJ1-4; v_call: TRBV5-1; cdr3_aa: CASSSNRDRKLFF
j_call: TRBJ1-6; v_call: TRBV5-1; cdr3_aa: CASSRTGLSPLHF
j_call: TRBJ1-1; v_call: TRBV4-3; cdr3_aa: CASSPRDSFGAFF
j_call: TRBJ2-2; v_call: TRBV7-2; cdr3_aa: CASSGAGRETGELFF
j_call: TRBJ1-4; v_call: TRBV24-1; cdr3_aa: CATAGGPTNEKLFF
j_call: TRBJ1-2; v_call: TRBV12-5; cdr3_aa: CASGLVSRHTYGYTF
j_call: TRBJ1-4; v_call: TRBV28; cdr3_aa: CASSSTGIGEKLFF
j_call: TRBJ1-1; v_call: TRBV18; cdr3_aa: CASSPSDSPNTEAFF
j_call: TRBJ2-5; v_call: TRBV5-1; cdr3_aa: CASSPHASAQETQYF
j_call: TRBJ1-2; v_call: TRBV2; cdr3_aa: CASSPGQRRSYGYTF
j_call: TRBJ2-7; v_call: TRBV6-5; cdr3_aa: CASSYGVGSYEQYF
j_call: TRBJ2-5; v_call: TRBV29-1; cdr3_aa: CSVYRAGVETQYF
j_call: TRBJ2-5; v_call: TRBV20-1; cdr3_aa: CSASKGVEETQYF
j_call: TRBJ2-4; v_call: TRBV27; cdr3_aa: CASSWDRGNIQYF
j_call: TRBJ1-1; v_call: TRBV15; cdr3_aa: CATSRHGNTEAFF
j_call: TRBJ1-4; v_call: TRBV2; cdr3_aa: CASSVQFTNEKLFF
j_call: TRBJ2-7; v_call: TRBV28; cdr3_aa: CASSITGSSYEQYF
j_call: TRBJ2-1; v_call: TRBV5-1; cdr3_aa: CASSWTGGYNEQFF
j_call: TRBJ1-1; v_call: TRBV12-3/TRBV12-4; cdr3_aa: CASSVTGTLGFF
j_call: TRBJ2-1; v_call: TRBV5-4; cdr3_aa: CASSFSNEQFF
j_call: TRBJ1-2; v_call: TRBV19; cdr3_aa: CASSQQGGYYGYTF